A single sample is the source of the 28 T cell receptor beta chains below, sequenced in a study of blood T cells in healthy people across ages. The use of a sample-barcoded 5' primer and a J-beta primer mix characterized a second PCR of about 7 to 12 cycles. Each CDR3 protein is one row after TCRdb ran MiXCR on the 5' RACE reads. The sample has about 680,000 distinct CDR3 sequences; over 45% are singletons. Source material: blood. The receptors were gathered from a woman between 55 and 75 years old in good health.

The chain joins TRBV29-1 to TRBJ2-7; D perhaps matches TRBD2 (6 bases). The length of the CDR3 is 13 residues. V was trimmed by 4 bases and J by 4 bases, leaving 14 bases between them. The germline gives CDR1 SQVTM, CDR2 ANQGSEA. The CDR3 nucleotides read TGCAGCGTTGTCCCAGTGGGACTTTACGAGCAGTACTTC. Translation gives CSVVPVGLYEQYF.

The rearrangement joins TRBV7-2 to TRBJ1-2; 8 nucleotides align to TRBD1. This CDR3 region has 13 residues. V gave up 8 bases and J gave up 8 bases; unmatched junction bases: 10. Germline CDR1 is SGHTA and CDR2 is FQGNSA. CDR3: CASCPDRAWGYTF. The CDR3 nucleotides read TGTGCCAGCTGCCCGGACAGGGCGTGGGGCTACACCTTC.

This clonotype appeared a few times. The chain combines TRBV7-2 with TRBJ2-7, with 10 nucleotides matching TRBD2. This CDR3 spans 15 amino acids. Germline V gene lookup returns CDR1 SGHTA and CDR2 FQGNSA. With 5 bases clipped from V and 0 bases from J, the junction kept 4 bases outside the gene matches. This CDR3 is CASSVGTSDSYEQYF. The CDR3, as DNA: TGTGCCAGCAGCGTGGGGACTAGCGACTCCTACGAGCAGTACTTC.

A few counts support this clonotype. The chain employs TRBV10-3 and TRBJ2-7; D not resolved. The CDR3 has 11 amino acids. The germline V and J ends were trimmed by 6 bases and 2 bases, with 5 bases remaining between them. Per the germline V gene, CDR1 is ENHRY and CDR2 is SYGVKD. The DNA for the CDR3 is TGTGCCATCAGACAAACCTACGAGCAGTACTTC. This sequence encodes CAIRQTYEQYF.

This rearrangement joins TRBV9 to TRBJ2-5; the D gene is possibly TRBD1 (5 bases). This CDR3 has 14 amino acids. V was shortened by 2 bases and J by 3 bases, with 11 bases between the two germline ends. Per the germline V gene, CDR1 is SGDLS and CDR2 is YYNGEE. CDR3 protein: CASSVRQTEETQYF. The CDR3 region has the DNA TGTGCCAGCAGCGTCAGACAGACAGAAGAGACCCAGTACTTC.

CDR3 residues: CASSPAVTGNNSPLHF. Written as DNA, the CDR3 is TGTGCCAGCAGTCCGGCCGTAACAGGGAATAATTCACCCCTCCACTTT. This chain connects TRBV28 to TRBJ1-6; tentative D call: TRBD1 (6 bases). This CDR3 contains 16 residues. Trimming pared 5 bases from V and 5 bases from J, leaving 16 bases between. The germline gives CDR1 MDHEN, CDR2 SYDVKM.

This clonotype has a handful of counts. V and J are TRBV20-1 and TRBJ2-7, with TRBD1 identical over 7 bases. J gave up 4 bases and V 0 bases, and 9 bases lay outside the gene matches. The CDR3 spans 15 residues. Germline assignment: CDR1 DFQATT and CDR2 SNEGSKA (reference sequence). The CDR3 nucleotides are TGCAGTGCTAGAGATCCGACCGGGACAGTATACGAGCAGTACTTC. The encoded protein is CSARDPTGTVYEQYF.

This clonotype showed up many times. The chain combines TRBV6-1 with TRBJ2-1, with 11 bases matching TRBD2. The CDR3 contains 16 residues. The V and J ends lost 5 bases and 2 bases, in that order; junction bases with no gene match: 5. Germline CDR1 reads MNHNS; CDR2 reads SASEGT. CDR3 loop: CASSSLSGRAYNEQFF. As DNA, the CDR3 is TGTGCCAGCAGTTCCCTTAGCGGGAGGGCCTACAATGAGCAGTTCTTC.

This clonotype was seen a few times. The rearrangement joins TRBV7-3 to TRBJ2-1; 9 bases align to TRBD1. Germline trimming cut 5 bases from V and 9 bases from J; bases unmatched to any gene: 14. This CDR3 is built from 16 residues. The germline V gene encodes CDR1 SGHTA and CDR2 FQGTGA. In DNA form, the CDR3 reads TGTGCCAGCAGCCAAACCGGGACAGGGTACGCGGTTGAGCAGTTCTTC. This encodes CASSQTGTGYAVEQFF. The full variable domain, in which reference TRBV7-3 and TRBJ2-1 provide the parts outside the CDR3, is GAGVSQTPSNKVTEKGKYVELRCDPISGHTALYWYRQSLGQGPEFLIYFQGTGAADDSGLPNDRFFAVRPEGSVSTLKIQRTERGDSAVYLCASSQTGTGYAVEQFFGPGTRLTVL.

The V call is TRBV10-3, the J call TRBJ2-1; 10 bases agree with TRBD2. This CDR3 region has 15 residues. V dropped 4 bases and J dropped 7; count of bases not matched to a gene: 7. Per the germline V gene, CDR1 is ENHRY and CDR2 is SYGVKD. CDR3 in amino acids: CAISGSGRALNEQFF. CDR3 DNA sequence: TGTGCCATCAGTGGGAGCGGGAGGGCCCTGAATGAGCAGTTCTTC.

The V call is TRBV12-3 or TRBV12-4, the J call TRBJ1-6; TRBD1 might be the D (6 bases). The CDR3 extends over 14 amino acids. Trimming removed 6 bases at V and 5 bases at J, with 11 bases between. DNA for the CDR3: TGTGCCAGCAGAGCCGGGACAAATAATTCACCCCTCCACTTT. It is translated as CASRAGTNNSPLHF.

The sample holds a few counts of this clonotype. The CDR3 DNA sequence: TGTGCCACCAGCAGAGCCACAGGGTTGCTGTACTTC. This translates into CATSRATGLLYF. The genes are TRBV15 and TRBJ2-4; D possibly corresponds to TRBD1 (6 bases). The germline CDR1 and CDR2 sequences are LNHNV and YYDKDF (reference sequence). CDR3 length: 12 amino acids. Trimming left V 1 base short and J 15 bases short, with 13 bases between.

This chain links TRBV10-3 with TRBJ2-5; the D gene could be TRBD1 or TRBD2 (5 bases each). The DNA matches TRBJ2-7 better at its end, which makes the J call doubtful. Germline values: CDR1 ENHRY, CDR2 SYGVKD. CDR3 size: 17 residues. CDR3 coding DNA: TGTGCCATCAGTGAGTCGAGGGGTTCGAACCTTCCCGGCGAGCAGTACTTC. It encodes CAISESRGSNLPGEQYF.

This clonotype occurred a few times. The genes are TRBV5-4 and TRBJ2-5; 8 bases align to TRBD1. Germline CDR1 is SGHNT and CDR2 is YYREEE (reference sequence). The junction had 10 bases not matched to a gene; V was cut back by 1 base and J by 5 bases. This CDR3 comprises 16 residues. CDR3 sequence reads: CASSLRQGATMETQYF. The CDR3 nucleotides are TGTGCCAGCAGCTTGAGGCAGGGGGCGACCATGGAGACCCAGTACTTC.

The chain combines TRBV20-1 with TRBJ2-5; 14 bases are shared with TRBD2. The ends lost 6 bases at V and 7 bases at J; junction bases unmatched: 7. Germline V lookup: CDR1 DFQATT, CDR2 SNEGSKA (reference sequence). The CDR3 is 14 amino acids. The CDR3 sequence is CSARLAGGPVTQYF. The CDR3 nucleotides read TGCAGTGCGAGACTAGCGGGAGGGCCAGTGACCCAGTACTTC.

This clonotype occurred a few times. This chain uses TRBV4-1 with TRBJ2-5, with D perhaps matching TRBD1 or TRBD2 (5 bases each). The CDR3 is made up of 15 amino acids. Trimming pared 1 base from V and 4 bases from J, leaving 13 bases between. Germline CDR1 MGHRA, CDR2 YSYEKL. CDR3 region: CASSQGPREIETQYF. For the CDR3, the DNA is TGCGCCAGCAGCCAAGGTCCCAGGGAGATAGAGACCCAGTACTTC.

On this clonotype: This may come from a read error, since a much larger clone is one base off. The rearrangement joins TRBV3-1 to TRBJ2-1; 11 bases are shared with TRBD2. The end of the DNA is better explained by TRBJ2-7, so the J call may be wrong. This CDR3 comprises 15 residues. The germline V gene has CDR1 LGHDT and CDR2 YNNKEL (reference sequence). CDR3 in DNA: TGTGCCAGCAGCCAAGAGACTAGCGGGACTAATGAGCAGTACTTC. The encoded protein is CASSQETSGTNEQYF.

The table lists this clonotype with a few counts. Mismatch with germline at one junction end may stem from a read error. The rearrangement joins TRBV12-3 or TRBV12-4 to TRBJ2-5; D could derive from TRBD1 or TRBD2 (6 bases each). CDR3 length: 14 residues. CDR3 DNA: TGTGCCAGCAGCTTAGCTCGGGGGCGGGAGACCCAGTACTTC. It yields the protein CASSLARGRETQYF.

The rearrangement joins TRBV21-1 to TRBJ1-1. TRBV21-1 is flagged as a pseudogene. The CDR3 contains 15 residues. This chain's CDR3 is CASSPQGGGGTEAFF. In DNA form, the CDR3 reads TGTGCCAGCAGCCCACAAGGAGGTGGAGGGACTGAAGCTTTCTTT.

The chain is built from TRBV7-2 and TRBJ2-7, with TRBD1 matching over 8 bases. Germline V gene sequence: CDR1 SGHTA, CDR2 FQGNSA. V dropped 4 bases and J dropped 4; count of bases not matched to a gene: 6. This CDR3 is 14 amino acids long. CDR3 in amino acids: CASSSRDRQYEQYF. Here the CDR3 DNA reads TGTGCCAGCAGCTCCCGGGACAGGCAGTACGAGCAGTACTTC.

This chain links TRBV3-1 with TRBJ2-3; D remains unclear. The CDR3 is made up of 12 amino acids. Germline assignment: CDR1 LGHDT and CDR2 YNNKEL (reference sequence). Trimming removed 4 bases from V and 7 bases from J, with 9 bases in between. The CDR3 spells CASSRPPNTQYF. The CDR3 DNA is TGTGCCAGCAGCCGTCCACCCAATACGCAGTATTTT.

The J gene is TRBJ2-6, the V gene TRBV5-1; the D gene could be TRBD1 or TRBD2 (6 bases each). V dropped 1 base and J dropped 2 bases, with 10 bases sitting between them. This CDR3 has 16 amino acids. Germline V gene sequence: CDR1 SGHRS, CDR2 YFSETQ. The CDR3 reads CASSLLEGAGANVLTF. CDR3 coding DNA: TGCGCCAGCAGCTTGCTGGAGGGGGCTGGGGCCAACGTCCTGACTTTC. Full variable domain (missing parts from reference TRBV5-1 and TRBJ2-6): KAGVTQTPRYLIKTRGQQVTLSCSPISGHRSVSWYQQTPGQGLQFLFEYFSETQRNKGNFPGRFSGRQFSNSRSEMNVSTLELGDSALYLCASSLLEGAGANVLTFGAGSRLTVL.

The table lists this clonotype with a few counts. The chain is built from TRBV7-2 and TRBJ2-1, with D perhaps matching TRBD2 (5 bases). CDR1 and CDR2 from the germline V gene are SGHTA and FQGNSA. The CDR3 runs to 17 residues. The germline V and J ends were trimmed by 7 bases and 0 bases, with 19 bases remaining between them. The CDR3 sequence is CASMTSSSPSSYNEQFF. The CDR3 nucleotides are TGTGCCAGCATGACATCTAGCTCTCCGAGCTCCTACAATGAGCAGTTCTTC.

This clonotype came up once. The chain couples TRBV7-2 to TRBJ2-7, with 8 bases identical to TRBD2. J gave up 2 bases and V 1 base, and 7 bases lay outside the gene matches. CDR3 length equals 16 residues. Germline loops: CDR1 SGHTA, CDR2 FQGNSA. CDR3 in DNA: TGTGCCAGCAGCTTAGGGGGCGGGGGGAAGGCCTACGAGCAGTACTTC. Encoded protein: CASSLGGGGKAYEQYF.

The chain uses TRBV28 and TRBJ1-1, with a weak D call TRBD1 (6 bases). V lost 10 bases and J 5 bases, leaving 17 bases between the germline ends. CDR1 MDHEN and CDR2 SYDVKM come from the germline V gene. The CDR3 sequence is 13 residues long. The CDR3: CATRGNRLTEAFF. CDR3 bases: TGTGCCACCAGGGGCAACCGACTAACTGAAGCTTTCTTT. The variable domain in full, with the rest retrieved from reference TRBV28 and TRBJ1-1, is DVKVTQSSRYLVKRTGEKVFLECVQDMDHENMFWYRQDPGLGLRLIYFSYDVKMKEKGDIPEGYSVSREKKERFSLILESASTNQTSMYLCATRGNRLTEAFFGQGTRLTVV.

The chain uses TRBV20-1 and TRBJ2-3; D unresolved. The CDR3 extends over 15 amino acids. In germline, CDR1 is DFQATT, CDR2 SNEGSKA (reference sequence). Trimming removed 3 bases at V and 2 bases at J, with 15 bases between. CDR3 loop: CSARSNGVITDTQYF. The CDR3 DNA reads TGCAGTGCTAGGAGTAATGGGGTTATCACAGATACGCAGTATTTT.

This clonotype was counted only a few times. The chain joins TRBV9 to TRBJ2-1; 9 bases match TRBD2. This CDR3 region has 17 residues. Germline V gene data show CDR1 as SGDLS and CDR2 as YYNGEE. J gave up 0 bases and V 0 bases, and 4 bases lay outside the gene matches. The CDR3 nucleotides are TGTGCCAGCAGCGTAGGCGGGAGGGTTAGCTCCTACAATGAGCAGTTCTTC. It yields the protein CASSVGGRVSSYNEQFF. Full variable domain (missing parts from reference TRBV9 and TRBJ2-1): DSGVTQTPKHLITATGQRVTLRCSPRSGDLSVYWYQQSLDQGLQFLIQYYNGEERAKGNILERFSAQQFPDLHSELNLSSLELGDSALYFCASSVGGRVSSYNEQFFGPGTRLTVL.

This sequence joins TRBV2 and TRBJ2-7; tentative D call: TRBD1 (5 bases). This CDR3 has 16 residues. V was pared by 2 bases and J by 0 bases, with 14 bases between. Per germline, CDR1 SNHLY and CDR2 FYNNEI. CDR3 bases: TGTGCCAGCAGTGAAAGGGGCAGGAAGAGCTCCTACGAGCAGTACTTC. Translated: CASSERGRKSSYEQYF.